This T cell receptor (beta chain) came from a study of blood T cell repertoires in COVID-19. The CDR3 spans 12 residues. V was clipped by 6 bases and J by 3 bases, with 8 bases between them. Germline assignment: CDR1 MNHEY and CDR2 SVGAGI. Generated by immunoSEQ multiplex PCR, the TCRdb table keeps only in-frame clones and is missing some. This sample carries some 210,000 clones, around nine tenths of them seen once, and the ten largest clones take roughly 5.6%. J is TRBJ1-2 and V is TRBV6-5; TRBD1 is a possible D gene (5 bases). The receptor's source is a woman between 40 and 55 years old who had recovered from COVID-19. Sequencing input: peripheral blood. CDR3 amino acids: CASSQGDYGYTF. The DNA of the CDR3 is TGTGCCAGCAGCCAGGGTGACTATGGCTACACCTTC.